This TCR beta chain is drawn from a study of memory CD4+ T cells and cytomegalovirus serostatus. Between the trimmed V and J ends, which lost 8 bases and 3 bases, there was a span of 10 bases. Looked up from germline, CDR1 is LNHNV and CDR2 is YYDKDF (reference sequence). The CDR3 sequence is 13 residues long. The sort gate was single viable CD3+CD4+CD8-CD45RO+ cells for memory CD4+ T cells. Serum IgG to CMV pp150, pp28, p38 and p52 defined serostatus. Sequencing was performed with immunoSEQ multiplex PCR; in TCRdb, only in-frame clones are kept and a portion is missing. The sample comprises around 49,000 clones, around four fifths of which are singletons, and approximately 0.7% rests with the top ten. This clone was detected a few times.

The sequencing input was memory CD4+ T cells from blood. The chain carries TRBV15 and TRBJ1-4, with D uncertain. The sequence was collected from an adult in good health and CMV-seronegative. DNA for the CDR3: TGTGCCACCCACCGAGCCGCTAATGAAAAACTGTTTTTT. Translation gives CATHRAANEKLFF.